This T cell receptor beta chain originates from a study of beta chain features in type 1 diabetes. Findings of the study overall: Across all four CD4+ subsets, people with type 1 diabetes showed modestly shorter TCRB CDR3s.

Reverse transcribing all isolated RNA meant expressed TCRB transcripts were sequenced. Using immunoSEQ multiplex PCR, the repertoire was profiled, and TCRdb retains in-frame clones only, with some absent. The data hold some 350,000 clones, with 8.5% to 10% observed a single time. This clone was detected only a few times. Antigen unknown. The sample comprised central memory CD4+ T cells from blood. This receptor was taken from a man aged 30-40 years with type 1 diabetes.

CDR3 nucleotide sequence: TGTGCCAGCAGCTTCGGACAGGGAGGCCCCCAGTACTTC. It codes for CASSFGQGGPQYF. The chain combines TRBV5-5 with TRBJ2-5, with TRBD1 matching 8 bases. Looked up from germline, CDR1 is SGHKS and CDR2 is YYEKEE (reference sequence). V lost 2 bases and J lost 9; bases outside the gene matches: 6. This CDR3 has 13 residues.